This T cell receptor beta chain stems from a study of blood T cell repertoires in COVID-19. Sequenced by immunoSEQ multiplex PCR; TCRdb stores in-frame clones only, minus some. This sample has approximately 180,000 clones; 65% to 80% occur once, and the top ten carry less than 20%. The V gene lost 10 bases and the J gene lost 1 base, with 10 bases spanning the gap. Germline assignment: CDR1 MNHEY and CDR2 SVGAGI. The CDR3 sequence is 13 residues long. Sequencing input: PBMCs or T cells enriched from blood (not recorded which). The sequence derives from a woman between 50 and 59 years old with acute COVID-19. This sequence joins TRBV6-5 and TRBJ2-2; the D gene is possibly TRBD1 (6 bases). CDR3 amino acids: CATAGVNTGELFF. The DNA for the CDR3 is TGTGCCACCGCAGGGGTGAACACCGGGGAGCTGTTTTTT.